Given below is one T cell receptor beta chain in context. This table comes from immunoSEQ multiplex PCR, and its TCRdb copy is limited to in-frame clones, with some not included. The sample holds under 300,000 clones, roughly 84% seen once. This entry belongs to a study of blood T cell repertoires in COVID-19. For the study at large: PBMCs, B-cell-depleted T cells, or T cells were the source of the cDNA or gDNA that made up the material.

This CDR3 comprises 15 residues. V lost 5 bases and J lost 0, with 10 bases in between. Germline V gene data show CDR1 as SGHTA and CDR2 as FQGNSA. The sample comprised peripheral blood. The chain links TRBV7-2 to TRBJ1-4; D gene unclear. This clonotype originated in a woman between 35 and 50 years old who had recovered from COVID-19. The CDR3 reads CASSINRATNEKLFF. CDR3 in DNA: TGTGCCAGCAGCATAAACAGAGCAACTAATGAAAAACTGTTTTTT.